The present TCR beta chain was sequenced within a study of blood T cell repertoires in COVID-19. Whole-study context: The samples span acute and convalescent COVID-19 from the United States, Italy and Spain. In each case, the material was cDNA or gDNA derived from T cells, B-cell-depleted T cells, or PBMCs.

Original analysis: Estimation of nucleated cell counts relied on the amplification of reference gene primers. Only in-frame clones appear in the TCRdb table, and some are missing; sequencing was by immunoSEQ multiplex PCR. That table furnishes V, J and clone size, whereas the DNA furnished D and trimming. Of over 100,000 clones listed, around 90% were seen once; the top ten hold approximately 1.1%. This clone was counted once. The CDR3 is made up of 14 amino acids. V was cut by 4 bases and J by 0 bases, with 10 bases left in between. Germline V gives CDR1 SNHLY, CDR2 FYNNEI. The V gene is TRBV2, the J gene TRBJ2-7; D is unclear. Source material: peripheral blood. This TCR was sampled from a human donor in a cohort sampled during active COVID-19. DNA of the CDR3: TGTGCCAGCAGTGGTAGAATCCGCTCCTACGAGCAGTACTTC. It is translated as CASSGRIRSYEQYF.